The 8 T cell receptor beta chains below all came from one sample that was sequenced in a study of regulatory T cells in long-lasting Graves disease. Time point of the sample: persistent/refractory GD, antithyroid drugs over 5 years with positive TRAb. The TCR library used RNA extracted from PBMCs. The authors built TCR beta libraries using iRepertoire HTBI primers and Arm-PCR of CDR3 regions. TCRdb reprocessed the multiplex PCR reads via MiXCR and lists one record per CDR3 protein. The sample includes about 400,000 distinct CDR3 sequences, less than 25% of them seen just once. The sequencing here drew on peripheral blood mononuclear cells (PBMCs), taken when the disease was refractory, from a patient treated with antithyroid drugs. These receptors were taken from a female donor with Graves disease.

In this sample, this clonotype turned up many times. Mismatch with germline at one junction end may stem from a read error. The chain joins TRBV7-2 to TRBJ1-6; no reliable D call. There are 13 residues in the CDR3. CDR1 and CDR2 from the germline V gene are SGHTA and FQGNSA. The CDR3 is CASSLAGNSPLHF. In DNA, the CDR3 is TGTGCCAGCAGTTTAGCGGGGAATTCACCCCTCCACTTT.

V gene TRBV29-1 combines with J gene TRBJ2-7, with 7 positions matching TRBD2. CDR3 length: 13 amino acids. The germline V gene encodes CDR1 SQVTM and CDR2 ANQGSEA. J gave up 6 bases and V 5 bases, and 10 bases lay outside the gene matches. The CDR3 reads CSVRREGQGEQYF. For the CDR3, the DNA is TGCAGCGTTCGAAGGGAGGGCCAGGGCGAGCAGTACTTC.

In its sample, this clonotype was seen once. The chain has TRBV6-2 or TRBV6-3 and TRBJ2-2, with TRBD1 identical over 7 bases. The CDR3 contains 15 residues. The V gene's germline CDR1 is MNHEY and CDR2 SVGEGT. The V and J ends lost 2 bases and 7 bases, in that order; junction bases with no gene match: 7. In DNA form, the CDR3 reads TGTGCCAGCAGTTACACGGACAGGTCTGACGGGGAGCTGTTTTTT. Amino acid sequence: CASSYTDRSDGELFF.

This clonotype was picked up a small number of times. This sequence joins TRBV24-1 and TRBJ1-2; no clear D. The CDR3 runs 14 residues. V lost 4 bases and J 5 bases, leaving 13 bases between the germline ends. Germline values: CDR1 KGHDR, CDR2 SFDVKD. The CDR3 loop is CATSDTRNPYGYTF. The CDR3 coding sequence is TGTGCCACCAGTGACACACGGAATCCATATGGCTACACCTTC.

CDR3 sequence (DNA): TGTGCCAGCAGACCCCCCGACAGGGTGAACACCGGGGAGCTGTTTTTT. It specifies CASRPPDRVNTGELFF. The chain recombines TRBV28 with TRBJ2-2, with 7 bases lining up with TRBD1. This CDR3 has 16 amino acids. CDR1 is MDHEN and CDR2 is SYDVKM in the germline V gene. J lost 1 base, V lost 6 bases, and 8 bases had no gene match.

There are many counts of this clonotype. The chain employs TRBV12-5 and TRBJ2-2; no clear D gene. The germline CDR1 and CDR2 sequences are LGHNT and FRNRAP. The V gene lost 7 bases and the J gene lost 6 bases, with 12 bases spanning the gap. The CDR3 has 13 residues. The CDR3 reads CASVHVGAGELFF. In DNA form, the CDR3 reads TGTGCTAGTGTTCACGTCGGCGCCGGGGAGCTGTTTTTT.

This clonotype was counted between two and nine times. The gene calls are TRBV5-1 and TRBJ1-2; TRBD1 matches 7 bases. V gave up 5 bases and J gave up 3 bases; unmatched junction bases: 13. The germline CDR1 and CDR2 sequences are SGHRS and YFSETQ. The length of the CDR3 is 16 residues. CDR3 sequence reads: CASRYETGRLDYGYTF. CDR3 bases: TGCGCCAGCAGATACGAGACAGGGCGCCTTGACTATGGCTACACCTTC.

This clonotype was counted between two and nine times. The chain carries TRBV7-2 and TRBJ2-5; D unclear. Germline assignment: CDR1 SGHTA and CDR2 FQGNSA. The V gene lost 7 bases and the J gene lost 5 bases, with 17 bases spanning the gap. The CDR3 is 14 amino acids. CDR3 DNA: TGTGCCAGCATCGAAACTCCGTCTTTGGAGACCCAGTACTTC. The encoded protein is CASIETPSLETQYF.